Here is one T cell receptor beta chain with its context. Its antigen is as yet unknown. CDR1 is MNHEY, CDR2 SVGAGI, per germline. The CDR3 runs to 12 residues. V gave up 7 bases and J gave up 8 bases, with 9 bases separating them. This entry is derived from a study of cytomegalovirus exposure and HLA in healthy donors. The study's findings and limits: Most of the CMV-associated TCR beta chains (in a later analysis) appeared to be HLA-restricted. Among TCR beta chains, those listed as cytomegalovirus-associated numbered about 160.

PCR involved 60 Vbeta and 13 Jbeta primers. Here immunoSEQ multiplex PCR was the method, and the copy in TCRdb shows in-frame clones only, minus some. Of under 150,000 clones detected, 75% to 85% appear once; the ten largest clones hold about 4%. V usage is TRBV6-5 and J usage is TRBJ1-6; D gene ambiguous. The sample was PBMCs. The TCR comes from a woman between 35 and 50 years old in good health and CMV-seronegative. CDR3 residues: CASTRGDSPLHF. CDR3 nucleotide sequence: TGTGCCAGCACTCGAGGTGATTCACCCCTCCACTTT.